Presented here are 24 T cell receptor beta chains from one specimen sequenced in a study of regulatory T cells in long-lasting Graves disease. Regarding time point: newly diagnosed GD, antithyroid drugs for less than 3 months. TCR sequences were obtained from RNA taken from PBMCs. Arm-PCR of CDR3 regions and iRepertoire HTBI primers were used to build TCR beta libraries. MiXCR, run by TCRdb on the multiplex PCR reads, gives a single entry per CDR3 protein. The top ten clones hold more than 10% of a sample with some 600,000 distinct CDR3 sequences, more than 15% of them seen once. In addition, the sample was reused for a study of T cells in Graves' hyperthyroidism and ophthalmopathy.

Sequenced material: peripheral blood mononuclear cells (PBMCs), taken at new diagnosis, from a patient treated with antithyroid drugs. These receptor sequences come from a man aged 18 to 35 with Graves disease.

Concerning this clonotype itself: This is likely a read error, given that the CDR3 carries no conserved phenylalanine or tryptophan at its end. The limits of the CDR3 on the DNA are not certain, so only TCRdb's listed CDR3 is given. This chain joins TRBV7-9 and TRBJ2-1; the table assigns TRBD1, which was not confirmed against the DNA. Both ends counted, the CDR3 spans 9 residues. The V gene's germline CDR1 is SEHNR and CDR2 FQNEAQ (reference sequence). CDR3 sequence: CASSQDSPY.

This clonotype was observed at least ten times. The gene calls are TRBV30 and TRBJ2-5; 10 bases agree with TRBD2. From germline, CDR1 is GTSNPN and CDR2 SVGIG (reference sequence). The length of the CDR3 is 15 residues. Trimming removed 8 bases from V and 5 bases from J; junction bases left unmatched: 14. As DNA, the CDR3 is TGTGCCCAGAGGAGAGCGGGAGGGCCAAGGGAGACCCAGTACTTC. Amino acids: CAQRRAGGPRETQYF.

This clonotype came up many times. The gene calls are TRBV20-1 and TRBJ2-7; weak D call: TRBD1 (5 bases). V was pared by 0 bases and J by 1 base, with 13 bases between. Germline lookup yields CDR1 DFQATT and CDR2 SNEGSKA (reference sequence). The CDR3 is 15 amino acids. CDR3 protein: CSARDRQGFSYEQYF. CDR3 sequence (DNA): TGCAGTGCTAGAGATCGCCAGGGCTTTTCCTACGAGCAGTACTTC.

Many counts were recorded for this clonotype. The rearrangement joins TRBV6-5 to TRBJ2-2, with D unclear. CDR3 size: 16 residues. Germline lookup yields CDR1 MNHEY and CDR2 SVGAGI. V lost 0 bases to trimming and J lost 1 base, with 9 bases between them. The CDR3 reads CASSYSRTENTGELFF. The CDR3 coding sequence is TGTGCCAGCAGTTACTCGAGGACCGAGAACACCGGGGAGCTGTTTTTT.

This clonotype was seen a handful of times. V gene TRBV5-1 combines with J gene TRBJ2-3; TRBD2 aligns across 8 bases. Germline V gives CDR1 SGHRS, CDR2 YFSETQ. After removal of 4 bases from V and 4 bases from J, the junction contained 5 bases not matched to a gene. The CDR3 runs 14 residues. CDR3 amino acids: CASSALAAPDTQYF. CDR3 nucleotide sequence: TGCGCCAGCAGCGCACTAGCGGCCCCAGATACGCAGTATTTT.

The gene calls are TRBV3-1 and TRBJ1-3, with D possibly matching TRBD1 (5 bases). The germline V gene has CDR1 LGHDT and CDR2 YNNKEL (reference sequence). The V end was cut by 3 bases, the J end by 4 bases, with 13 bases between. CDR3 size: 15 residues. As DNA, the CDR3 is TGTGCCAGCAGCCAGGGACCGGACGGCGGAAACACCATATATTTT. Protein sequence: CASSQGPDGGNTIYF.

This clonotype came up many times. The chain links TRBV12-3 or TRBV12-4 to TRBJ2-2; 11 bases fit TRBD2. This CDR3 is built from 18 residues. J was trimmed by 7 bases and V by 6 bases; bases with no gene match: 16. CDR3 residues: CASRGFGSLAGEVGELFF. DNA for the CDR3: TGTGCCAGCAGAGGCTTCGGGTCACTAGCGGGAGAGGTCGGGGAGCTGTTTTTT.

This clonotype was picked up many times. The V call is TRBV12-3 or TRBV12-4, the J call TRBJ2-4; a possible D gene is TRBD1 (5 bases). V was trimmed by 3 bases and J by 1 base, leaving 13 bases between them. The CDR3 consists of 16 residues. The CDR3 loop is CASSFLGQTAKNIQYF. The CDR3 DNA sequence: TGTGCCAGCAGTTTCCTGGGGCAAACGGCCAAAAACATTCAGTACTTC.

This clonotype was picked up a small number of times. The rearrangement joins TRBV14 to TRBJ1-1; unclear D gene. This CDR3 region has 16 residues. Trimming removed 4 bases from V and 1 base from J, with 16 bases in between. Germline V lookup: CDR1 SGHDN, CDR2 FVKESK. The CDR3 sequence is CASSPPGKAGNTEAFF. Here the CDR3 DNA reads TGTGCCAGCAGCCCCCCGGGAAAGGCTGGGAACACTGAAGCTTTCTTT.

In DNA form, the CDR3 reads TGTGCCAGTCTACGATCGGGAGACACCGGGGAGCTGTTTTTT. Encoded protein: CASLRSGDTGELFF. The chain recombines TRBV19 with TRBJ2-2, with a possible D match to TRBD2 (6 bases). Germline assignment: CDR1 LNHDA and CDR2 SQIVND (reference sequence). There are 14 residues in the CDR3. Trimming shortened V by 8 bases and J by 3 bases, and 13 bases separated the two germline ends.

This chain uses TRBV3-1 with TRBJ2-4; 7 bases are a match to TRBD2. CDR1 is LGHDT and CDR2 is YNNKEL in the germline V gene (reference sequence). The CDR3 has 18 amino acids. Germline trimming cut 2 bases from V and 10 bases from J; bases unmatched to any gene: 20. CDR3 nucleotide sequence: TGTGCCAGCAGCCAAAGGAGGGAAAGCGGGATTGCGAGAATGATTCAGTACTTC. Translated, it gives CASSQRRESGIARMIQYF.

Turning to this clonotype: The CDR3 does not end in the conserved phenylalanine or tryptophan, so this is likely a read error. The chain has TRBV5-1 and TRBJ2-1; D might be TRBD2 (5 bases). The J call is in doubt because the DNA end fits TRBJ2-5 better. There are 14 residues in the CDR3. Germline V gene data show CDR1 as SGHRS and CDR2 as YFSETQ. The CDR3 reads CASNSGVRGETQYC. CDR3 DNA: TGCGCCAGCAACAGTGGGGTCCGAGGGGAGACCCAGTACTGC.

This clonotype was found a few times. V usage is TRBV10-2 and J usage is TRBJ2-4; D is perhaps TRBD2 (6 bases). Deletions cut 2 bases from V and 6 bases from J, with 11 bases between. CDR3 length equals 14 residues. Per the germline V gene, CDR1 is WSHSY and CDR2 is SAAADI. The CDR3 region has the DNA TGCGCCAGCAGTGAGGGGGGGTACCGAAACATTCAGTACTTC. Translating it yields CASSEGGYRNIQYF.

V gene TRBV19 combines with J gene TRBJ2-7, with no clear D. CDR3 size: 12 residues. CDR1 LNHDA and CDR2 SQIVND come from the germline V gene (reference sequence). V was cut by 7 bases and J by 6 bases, with 13 bases left in between. CDR3 DNA sequence: TGTGCCAGTAAAAGCGTCCTTGGCGAGCAGTACTTC. Translation gives CASKSVLGEQYF. Using reference TRBV19 and TRBJ2-7 for the parts outside the CDR3, the full variable domain is DGGITQSPKYLFRKEGQNVTLSCEQNLNHDAMYWYRQDPGQGLRLIYYSQIVNDFQKGDIAEGYSVSREKKESFPLTVTSAQKNPTAFYLCASKSVLGEQYFGPGTRLTVT.

This clonotype was observed many times. V and J are TRBV20-1 and TRBJ1-2, with 7 positions matching TRBD1. Germline V lookup: CDR1 DFQATT, CDR2 SNEGSKA (reference sequence). Unmatched junction bases numbered 8, after V lost 6 bases and J lost 4 bases. The CDR3 is 13 amino acids. In nucleotides, the CDR3 is TGCAGTGCCGTTTTGAGGGGGCTCTATGGCTACACCTTC. Amino acids: CSAVLRGLYGYTF.

This clonotype was observed many times. The chain is built from TRBV24-1 and TRBJ1-5; TRBD1 might be the D (6 bases). The CDR3 extends over 12 amino acids. Germline CDR1 KGHDR, CDR2 SFDVKD. Trimming left V 9 bases short and J 6 bases short, with 11 bases between. The DNA of the CDR3 is TGTGCCACCTCGAGGGGGAGTCAGCCCCAGCATTTT. Translated: CATSRGSQPQHF.

This chain uses TRBV30 with TRBJ2-1, with 7 positions matching TRBD2. This CDR3 has 17 amino acids. From germline, CDR1 is GTSNPN and CDR2 SVGIG (reference sequence). The V gene end was trimmed by 1 base and the J gene end by 9 bases; junction bases not matched to a gene: 18. CDR3 residues: CAWSARYGAGLPGEQFF. The CDR3 DNA reads as TGTGCCTGGAGTGCCAGATATGGAGCGGGACTTCCGGGTGAGCAGTTCTTC. Drawing the rest from reference TRBV30 and TRBJ2-1, the complete variable domain is SQTIHQWPATLVQPVGSPLSLECTVEGTSNPNLYWYRQAAGRGLQLLFYSVGIGQISSEVPQNLSASRPQDRQFILSSKKLLLSDSGFYLCAWSARYGAGLPGEQFFGPGTRLTVL.

This clonotype showed up just a few times. This chain's CDR3 is CASSQGTVHGYTF. In DNA, the CDR3 is TGTGCCAGCAGCCAAGGGACAGTACATGGCTACACCTTC. The chain couples TRBV27 to TRBJ1-2, with TRBD1 matching over 7 bases. Germline V gene data show CDR1 as MNHEY and CDR2 as SMNVEV (reference sequence). V was clipped by 6 bases and J by 6 bases; unmatched bases: 7. CDR3 length: 13 amino acids.

This clonotype has more than one count but fewer than ten. The DNA for the CDR3 is TGTGCCAGCAGCCAAGGACAGAGGTGGAACGAGCAGTACTTC. As protein: CASSQGQRWNEQYF. The V and J genes are TRBV4-2 and TRBJ2-7, with D possibly matching TRBD1 (5 bases). Trimming removed 1 base from V and 5 bases from J, with 12 bases in between. The V gene's germline CDR1 is LGHNA and CDR2 YNFKEQ. The CDR3 runs to 14 residues.

This clonotype was picked up many times. V and J are TRBV11-2 and TRBJ2-1, with 11 bases identical to TRBD2. Trimming took 6 bases from V and 10 from J; bases not matched to a gene: 8. This CDR3 is built from 14 residues. Per germline, CDR1 SGHAT and CDR2 FQNNGV. CDR3 protein: CASRPLAGGGEQFF. The CDR3 bases are TGTGCCAGCAGGCCCCTAGCGGGAGGTGGGGAGCAGTTCTTC.

This clonotype came up a few times. This sequence joins TRBV14 and TRBJ2-3; no reliable D call. This CDR3 is built from 17 residues. Per the germline V gene, CDR1 is SGHDN and CDR2 is FVKESK. The V end lost 0 bases, the J end lost 1 base, and 14 bases lay between the germline ends. The CDR3 DNA reads TGTGCCAGCAGCCAAGAGAGACCGTCGGAGCGCACAGATACGCAGTATTTT. Its translation is CASSQERPSERTDTQYF.

This clonotype was found many times. This sequence joins TRBV27 and TRBJ1-5, with D tentatively TRBD1 (6 bases). Trimming stripped 6 bases from V and 2 bases from J, with 23 bases between. CDR1 is MNHEY, CDR2 SMNVEV, per germline (reference sequence). The CDR3 length is 18 residues. The CDR3 nucleotides read TGTGCCAGCAGGCGAACAGGGCTTTCTCAAACGGGCAATCAGCCCCAGCATTTT. Translated, it gives CASRRTGLSQTGNQPQHF.

This clonotype appeared many times. One junction end disagrees with the germline gene, perhaps due to a read error. The rearrangement joins TRBV12-3 or TRBV12-4 to TRBJ2-7, with D possibly called TRBD1 or TRBD2 (5 bases each). This CDR3 spans 14 amino acids. The CDR3 sequence is CASSLAGGNYEQYF. CDR3 sequence (DNA): TGTGCCAGCAGCTTAGCTGGGGGTAACTACGAGCAGTACTTC.

The chain is built from TRBV20-1 and TRBJ2-2; TRBD1 aligns across 7 bases. Germline trimming cut 8 bases from V and 5 bases from J; bases unmatched to any gene: 8. CDR3 length: 13 amino acids. Germline values: CDR1 DFQATT, CDR2 SNEGSKA (reference sequence). CDR3 loop: CSPRDRNTGELFF. Here the CDR3 DNA reads TGCAGTCCCCGGGACAGAAATACCGGGGAGCTGTTTTTT.